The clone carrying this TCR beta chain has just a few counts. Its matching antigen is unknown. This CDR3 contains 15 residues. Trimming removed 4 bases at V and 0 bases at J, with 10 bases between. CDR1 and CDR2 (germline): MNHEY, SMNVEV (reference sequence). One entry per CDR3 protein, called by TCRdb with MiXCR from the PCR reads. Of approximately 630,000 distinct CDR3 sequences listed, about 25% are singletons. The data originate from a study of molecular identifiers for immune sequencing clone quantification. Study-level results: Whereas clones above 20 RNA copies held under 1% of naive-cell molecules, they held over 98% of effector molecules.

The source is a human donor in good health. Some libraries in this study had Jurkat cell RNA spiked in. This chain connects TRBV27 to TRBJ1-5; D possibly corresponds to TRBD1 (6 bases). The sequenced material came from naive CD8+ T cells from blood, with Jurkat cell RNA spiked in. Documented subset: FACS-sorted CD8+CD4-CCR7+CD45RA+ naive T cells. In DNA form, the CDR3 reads TGTGCCAGCAGTTCCTTACAGGGTAGCAATCAGCCCCAGCATTTT. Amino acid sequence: CASSSLQGSNQPQHF.